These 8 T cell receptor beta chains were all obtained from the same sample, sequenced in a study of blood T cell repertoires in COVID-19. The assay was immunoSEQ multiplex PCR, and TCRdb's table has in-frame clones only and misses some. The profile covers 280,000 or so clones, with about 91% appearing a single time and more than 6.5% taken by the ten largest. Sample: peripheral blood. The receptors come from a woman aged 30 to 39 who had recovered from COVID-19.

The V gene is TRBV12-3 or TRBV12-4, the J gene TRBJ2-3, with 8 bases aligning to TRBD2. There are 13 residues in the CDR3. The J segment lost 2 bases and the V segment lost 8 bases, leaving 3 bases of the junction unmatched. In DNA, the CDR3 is TGTGCCAGCTGGCGGGGGGCCACAGATACGCAGTATTTT. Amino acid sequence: CASWRGATDTQYF.

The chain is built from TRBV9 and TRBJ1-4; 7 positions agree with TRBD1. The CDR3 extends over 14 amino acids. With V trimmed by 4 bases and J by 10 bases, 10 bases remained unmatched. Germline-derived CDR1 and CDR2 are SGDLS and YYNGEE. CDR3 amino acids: CASSPTGTGRKLFF. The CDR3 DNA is TGTGCCAGCAGCCCGACAGGGACTGGTCGAAAACTGTTTTTT.

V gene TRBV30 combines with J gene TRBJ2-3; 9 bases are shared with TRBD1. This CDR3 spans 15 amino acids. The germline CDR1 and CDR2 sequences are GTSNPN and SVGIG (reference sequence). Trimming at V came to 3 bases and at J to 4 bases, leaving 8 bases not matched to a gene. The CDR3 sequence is CAWRAGTGLADTQYF. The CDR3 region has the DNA TGTGCCTGGAGGGCCGGGACAGGGCTCGCAGATACGCAGTATTTT.

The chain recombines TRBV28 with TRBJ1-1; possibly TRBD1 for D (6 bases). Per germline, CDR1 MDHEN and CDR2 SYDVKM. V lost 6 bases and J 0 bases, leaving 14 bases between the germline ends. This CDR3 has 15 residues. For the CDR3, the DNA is TGTGCCAGCAGATCCTCGAGGGGGATGAACACTGAAGCTTTCTTT. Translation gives CASRSSRGMNTEAFF.

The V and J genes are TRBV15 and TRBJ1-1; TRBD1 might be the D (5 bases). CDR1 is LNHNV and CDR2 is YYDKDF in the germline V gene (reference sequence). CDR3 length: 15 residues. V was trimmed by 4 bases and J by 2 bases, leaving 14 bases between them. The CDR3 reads CATSTRPQGNTEAFF. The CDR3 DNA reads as TGTGCCACCAGCACAAGACCTCAGGGAAACACTGAAGCTTTCTTT.

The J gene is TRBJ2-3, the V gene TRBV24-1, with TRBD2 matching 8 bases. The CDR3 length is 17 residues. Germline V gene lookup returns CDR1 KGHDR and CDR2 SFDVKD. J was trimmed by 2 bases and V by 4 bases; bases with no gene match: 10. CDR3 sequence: CATSDSGRGGLTDTQYF. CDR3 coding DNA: TGTGCCACCAGTGACTCGGGACGGGGGGGTCTCACAGATACGCAGTATTTT.

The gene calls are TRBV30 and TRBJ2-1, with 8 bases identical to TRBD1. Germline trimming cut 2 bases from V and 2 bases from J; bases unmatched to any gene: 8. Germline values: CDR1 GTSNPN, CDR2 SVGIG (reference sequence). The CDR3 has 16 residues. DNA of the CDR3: TGTGCCTGGAGTTCCCCGGAACAGGGGGCCTACAATGAGCAGTTCTTC. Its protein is CAWSSPEQGAYNEQFF.

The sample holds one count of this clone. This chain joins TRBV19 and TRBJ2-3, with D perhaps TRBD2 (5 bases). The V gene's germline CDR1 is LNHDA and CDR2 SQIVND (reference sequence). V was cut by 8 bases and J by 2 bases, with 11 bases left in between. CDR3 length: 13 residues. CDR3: CASSAGTTDTQYF. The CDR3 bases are TGTGCCAGTTCCGCGGGTACCACAGATACGCAGTATTTT.